A single sample is the source of the 8 T cell receptor beta chains below, sequenced in a study of response to subunit inactivated influenza vaccine. TCRdb reprocessed the RT-PCR reads via MiXCR and lists one record per CDR3 protein. The table records hundreds of thousands of distinct CDR3 sequences, about 11% of them present only once. The sequenced sample was PBMCs from blood, obtained on the day of vaccination. The receptor source for this set is a man aged 50 to 59 who received an inactivated influenza vaccine.

The V gene is TRBV6-5, the J gene TRBJ2-4; D remains ambiguous. The CDR3 covers 16 residues. Germline V gene lookup returns CDR1 MNHEY and CDR2 SVGAGI. The V gene lost 0 bases and the J gene lost 1 base, with 10 bases spanning the gap. The CDR3 DNA reads as TGTGCCAGCAGTTACTCGATGGCGGACGCCAAAAACATTCAGTACTTC. The encoded protein is CASSYSMADAKNIQYF.

This clonotype was detected ten times or more. V gene TRBV29-1 combines with J gene TRBJ2-6, with TRBD1 identical over 7 bases. This CDR3 has 17 residues. Germline loops: CDR1 SQVTM, CDR2 ANQGSEA. V lost 5 bases to trimming and J lost 0 bases; unmatched junction nucleotides: 10. CDR3 sequence: CSVKTGAKNSGANVLTF. Here the CDR3 DNA reads TGCAGCGTTAAAACAGGGGCGAAAAACTCTGGGGCCAACGTCCTGACTTTC.

The rearrangement links TRBV3-1 to TRBJ2-6; D not resolved. This CDR3 has 16 residues. The V end lost 0 bases, the J end lost 2 bases, and 8 bases lay between the germline ends. The germline V gene has CDR1 LGHDT and CDR2 YNNKEL (reference sequence). The CDR3 protein is CASSQDRSPGANVLTF. CDR3 DNA sequence: TGTGCCAGCAGCCAAGACCGCTCCCCTGGGGCCAACGTCCTGACTTTC.

The sample holds a few counts of this clonotype. J is TRBJ2-7 and V is TRBV5-1; a possible D gene is TRBD1 (6 bases). Trimming stripped 4 bases from V and 3 bases from J, with 17 bases between. This CDR3 comprises 15 residues. From germline, CDR1 is SGHRS and CDR2 YFSETQ. Written as DNA, the CDR3 is TGCGCCAGCAGCCTCTCAGGGGCAGCAAACTACGAGCAGTACTTC. Translated: CASSLSGAANYEQYF.

The sample holds many counts of this clonotype. The gene calls are TRBV11-2 and TRBJ2-5, with D possibly being TRBD1 (5 bases). CDR1 and CDR2 (germline): SGHAT, FQNNGV. V shed 1 base and J shed 5 bases, with 11 bases lying between them. The CDR3 has 14 amino acids. For the CDR3, the DNA is TGTGCCAGCAGCTTAGGGGGCAGTTTGGAGACCCAGTACTTC. Translating it yields CASSLGGSLETQYF.

This clonotype was counted a few times. V usage is TRBV27 and J usage is TRBJ2-2; D tentatively reads TRBD1 or TRBD2 (5 bases each). The length of the CDR3 is 14 residues. Trimming stripped 2 bases from V and 6 bases from J, with 10 bases between. Looked up from germline, CDR1 is MNHEY and CDR2 is SMNVEV (reference sequence). CDR3 sequence (DNA): TGTGCCAGCAGTTTAGAGACAGCGGCCGGGGAGCTGTTTTTT. It encodes CASSLETAAGELFF.

In its sample, this clonotype was seen many times. The chain recombines TRBV5-1 with TRBJ2-2; the match to TRBD1 covers 7 bases. This CDR3 region has 16 residues. The germline CDR1 and CDR2 sequences are SGHRS and YFSETQ. V was pared by 4 bases and J by 0 bases, with 6 bases of the junction left unmatched. CDR3 in DNA: TGCGCCAGCAGCGGACTGGGACAGACGAACACCGGGGAGCTGTTTTTT. It specifies CASSGLGQTNTGELFF.

V and J are TRBV18 and TRBJ2-2, with D possibly being TRBD1 or TRBD2 (6 bases each). V was trimmed by 2 bases and J by 0 bases, leaving 10 bases between them. The CDR3 runs to 16 residues. CDR1 and CDR2 from the germline V gene are KGHSH and LQKENI. CDR3 sequence: CASSPTGGANTGELFF. The CDR3 DNA reads as TGTGCCAGCTCACCAACCGGGGGCGCGAACACCGGGGAGCTGTTTTTT.